One and the same sample provided the 20 T cell receptor beta chains below, sequenced in a study of OX40 agonist ivuxolimab in advanced cancers. The library was made by the immunoSEQ multiplex PCR assay. This is the immuneACCESS table as TCRdb keeps it, with only in-frame sequences that have V and J called. A part of the clones is gone; compared with another copy, unresolved V genes explain less than half, and the rest is unexplained. The sample table contains fewer than 20,000 clones; only one count was recorded for roughly 84% of them. Around 40% of the sample lies in the top ten. The specimen was CD4+ or CD8+ T cells sorted from blood, collected in a trial of the OX40 agonist ivuxolimab. All receptors derive from an adult with an advanced solid tumor such as melanoma, head and neck, liver or kidney cancer.

V gene TRBV6-1 combines with J gene TRBJ1-4; D is uncertain. The V and J ends lost 2 bases and 16 bases respectively, with 11 bases between them. The CDR3 runs 11 residues. Germline assignment: CDR1 MNHNS and CDR2 SASEGT. The CDR3: CASSEMSFEFF. The CDR3 nucleotides read TGTGCCAGCAGTGAAATGTCCTTCGAGTTTTTT.

The J gene is TRBJ2-3, the V gene TRBV5-5; 10 bases fit TRBD2. J lost 1 base, V lost 2 bases, and 1 base had no gene match. There are 15 residues in the CDR3. CDR1 SGHKS and CDR2 YYEKEE come from the germline V gene (reference sequence). In nucleotides, the CDR3 is TGTGCCAGCAGCTTTCTAGCGGGGGGCACAGATACGCAGTATTTT. It is translated as CASSFLAGGTDTQYF.

The rearrangement uses TRBV7-9 and TRBJ2-5, with 15 positions matching TRBD2. The CDR3 is made up of 17 amino acids. Germline V lookup: CDR1 SEHNR, CDR2 FQNEAQ (reference sequence). After removal of 5 bases from V and 5 bases from J, the junction contained 9 bases not matched to a gene. The CDR3 sequence is CASSGLAGGPVEETQYF. The CDR3 coding sequence is TGTGCCAGCAGCGGACTAGCGGGGGGGCCGGTCGAGGAGACCCAGTACTTC.

The rearrangement uses TRBV11-3 and TRBJ2-3, with D tentatively TRBD2 (5 bases). This CDR3 contains 13 residues. CDR1 and CDR2 (germline): SGHNT, YENEEA. The ends were cut back, 4 bases at V and 4 bases at J, with 9 bases in the middle. The CDR3 DNA sequence: TGTGCCAGCAGCTCACTAGACGCAGATACGCAGTATTTT. Translation: CASSSLDADTQYF.

V gene TRBV11-2 combines with J gene TRBJ2-2, with no clear D. Trimming left V 0 bases short and J 2 bases short, with 10 bases between. CDR1 is SGHAT and CDR2 is FQNNGV in the germline V gene. This CDR3 spans 16 amino acids. DNA for the CDR3: TGTGCCAGCAGCTTAGATGGGTGGACCAACACCGGGGAGCTGTTTTTT. Translation: CASSLDGWTNTGELFF.

This sequence joins TRBV6-5 and TRBJ1-4; D is unclear. The germline V gene encodes CDR1 MNHEY and CDR2 SVGAGI. The CDR3 sequence is 13 residues long. The V end lost 3 bases, the J end lost 8 bases, and 10 bases lay between the germline ends. CDR3 amino acids: CASSYQAREKLFF. The CDR3 region has the DNA TGTGCCAGCAGTTATCAGGCACGAGAAAAACTGTTTTTT.

This clone was detected once. The gene calls are TRBV13 and TRBJ2-1; TRBD1 aligns across 11 bases. Germline CDR1 is PRHDT and CDR2 is FYEKMQ (reference sequence). Losses at the gene ends were 3 bases for V and 6 bases for J; bases not matched to a gene: 1. The CDR3 contains 14 residues. CDR3 residues: CASSFGTGGNEQFF. The CDR3, as DNA: TGTGCCAGCAGCTTCGGGACAGGGGGCAATGAGCAGTTCTTC.

This clone showed up just once. This rearrangement joins TRBV27 to TRBJ2-7; 7 nucleotides line up with TRBD1. CDR3 length equals 15 residues. V dropped 4 bases and J dropped 1; count of bases not matched to a gene: 7. The germline gives CDR1 MNHEY, CDR2 SMNVEV (reference sequence). CDR3 coding DNA: TGTGCCAGCAGTTCCGGGACAGTCTTATCCTACGAGCAGTACTTC. Its translation: CASSSGTVLSYEQYF.

The chain recombines TRBV7-6 with TRBJ1-5; TRBD1 matches 11 bases. The CDR3 sequence is 17 residues long. Germline-derived CDR1 and CDR2 are SGHVS and FNYEAQ. The ends lost 1 base at V and 6 bases at J; junction bases unmatched: 8. CDR3 nucleotide sequence: TGTGCCAGCAGCTTAGGGACAGGGGGCTCTCCCCTTCAGCCCCAGCATTTT. Its translation: CASSLGTGGSPLQPQHF. The full variable domain, in which reference TRBV7-6 and TRBJ1-5 provide the parts outside the CDR3, is GAGVSQSPRYKVTKRGQDVALRCDPISGHVSLYWYRQALGQGPEFLTYFNYEAQQDKSGLPNDRFSAERPEGSISTLTIQRTEQRDSAMYRCASSLGTGGSPLQPQHFGDGTRLSIL.

V usage is TRBV6-5 and J usage is TRBJ2-3; 7 bases match TRBD1. The CDR3 runs to 14 residues. The germline V gene has CDR1 MNHEY and CDR2 SVGAGI. The V and J ends lost 3 bases and 6 bases, in that order; junction bases with no gene match: 6. CDR3 in DNA: TGTGCCAGCAGTTATGGGACAGTAGGCGATACGCAGTATTTT. It specifies CASSYGTVGDTQYF.

The chain couples TRBV4-3 to TRBJ2-1; D possibly matches TRBD1 or TRBD2 (6 bases each). Germline lookup yields CDR1 LGHNA and CDR2 YSLEER. The CDR3 consists of 17 residues. V shed 0 bases and J shed 7 bases, with 19 bases lying between them. The CDR3 loop reads CASSQDRHGGAYNEQFF. The CDR3 DNA follows: TGCGCCAGCAGCCAAGACCGACACGGGGGCGCTTATAATGAGCAGTTCTTC.

The chain uses TRBV28 and TRBJ1-5; D is uncertain. CDR3 length equals 12 residues. The V and J ends lost 6 bases and 3 bases respectively, with 6 bases between them. CDR1 MDHEN and CDR2 SYDVKM come from the germline V gene. CDR3 loop: CASSGINQPQHF. CDR3 nucleotides: TGTGCCAGCAGCGGAATCAATCAGCCCCAGCATTTT.

The V gene is TRBV4-2, the J gene TRBJ2-3; D remains ambiguous. Trimming left V 4 bases short and J 6 bases short, with 14 bases between. Germline V CDR1 and CDR2: LGHNA, YNFKEQ. The CDR3 covers 14 residues. CDR3 bases: TGTGCCAGCAGCCCCTTAATAGTCGATGATACGCAGTATTTT. Protein sequence: CASSPLIVDDTQYF.

The chain has TRBV4-1 and TRBJ2-3, with no clear D. The CDR3 spans 12 residues. V lost 2 bases to trimming and J lost 10 bases, with 10 bases between them. Germline V CDR1 and CDR2: MGHRA, YSYEKL. CDR3 sequence reads: CASSQKEQAQYF. The CDR3 nucleotides are TGCGCCAGCAGCCAAAAAGAGCAGGCGCAGTATTTT.

This clone occurred many times. The V call is TRBV11-1, the J call TRBJ1-1; 7 positions agree with TRBD1. This CDR3 is 15 amino acids long. After removal of 5 bases from V and 3 bases from J, the junction contained 9 bases not matched to a gene. Germline V gene sequence: CDR1 SGHAT, CDR2 FQDESV (reference sequence). CDR3 protein: CASSMIGGQDTEAFF. The CDR3 region has the DNA TGTGCCAGCAGCATGATAGGCGGACAGGACACTGAAGCTTTCTTT.

This clone was found once. The rearrangement joins TRBV27 to TRBJ1-5; no clear D gene. The CDR3 has 17 residues. CDR1 is MNHEY and CDR2 is SMNVEV in the germline V gene (reference sequence). Trimming removed 6 bases at V and 0 bases at J, with 18 bases between. CDR3 DNA: TGTGCCAGCAGGGCAGCCACGGGCATTAATAGCAATCAGCCCCAGCATTTT. This encodes CASRAATGINSNQPQHF.

This clone was seen more than once but under ten times. The gene calls are TRBV6-5 and TRBJ2-7; weak D call: TRBD1 (6 bases). This CDR3 has 14 amino acids. Germline V gene sequence: CDR1 MNHEY, CDR2 SVGAGI. The V end lost 6 bases, the J end lost 2 bases, and 14 bases lay between the germline ends. CDR3 loop: CASSSQGMTYEQYF. In DNA, the CDR3 is TGTGCCAGCAGCTCACAGGGAATGACCTACGAGCAGTACTTC.

This chain links TRBV29-1 with TRBJ2-7; a weak D match, TRBD2 (7 bases). CDR3 size: 13 residues. V lost 6 bases and J lost 0, with 12 bases in between. Germline V gene sequence: CDR1 SQVTM, CDR2 ANQGSEA. The CDR3 sequence is CSVRGGSSYEQYF. CDR3 in DNA: TGCAGCGTGAGGGGGGGGAGCTCCTACGAGCAGTACTTC.

This chain joins TRBV11-2 and TRBJ1-2; 8 bases fit TRBD1. Per germline, CDR1 SGHAT and CDR2 FQNNGV. The V segment lost 4 bases and the J segment 2 bases; nucleotides outside the gene matches: 0. The CDR3 has 13 amino acids. This CDR3 reads CASSWDRNYGYTF. CDR3 bases: TGTGCCAGCAGCTGGGACAGGAACTATGGCTACACCTTC.

CDR3 sequence (DNA): TGTGCCAGCAGTCGGACCCTCTTGGGTGAGCAGTTCTTC. It codes for CASSRTLLGEQFF. J is TRBJ2-1 and V is TRBV7-9; no reliable D call. Per the germline V gene, CDR1 is SEHNR and CDR2 is FQNEAQ (reference sequence). Trimming removed 6 bases at V and 9 bases at J, with 15 bases between. The CDR3 has 13 residues. The complete variable domain, with remaining parts taken from reference TRBV7-9 and TRBJ2-1, reads DTGVSQNPRHKITKRGQNVTFRCDPISEHNRLYWYRQTLGQGPEFLTYFQNEAQLEKSRLLSDRFSAERPKGSFSTLEIQRTEQGDSAMYLCASSRTLLGEQFFGPGTRLTVL.